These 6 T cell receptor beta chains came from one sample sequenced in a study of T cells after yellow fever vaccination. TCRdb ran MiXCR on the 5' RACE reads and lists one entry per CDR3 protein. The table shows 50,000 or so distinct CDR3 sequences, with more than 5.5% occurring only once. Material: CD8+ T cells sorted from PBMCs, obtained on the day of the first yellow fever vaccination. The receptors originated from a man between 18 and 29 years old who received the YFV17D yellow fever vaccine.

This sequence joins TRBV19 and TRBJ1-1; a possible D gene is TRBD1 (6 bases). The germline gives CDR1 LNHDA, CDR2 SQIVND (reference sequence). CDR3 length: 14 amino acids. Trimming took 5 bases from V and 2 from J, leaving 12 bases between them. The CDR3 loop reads CASSLPRGNTEAFF. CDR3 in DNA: TGTGCCAGTAGTTTACCCAGGGGAAACACTGAAGCTTTCTTT.

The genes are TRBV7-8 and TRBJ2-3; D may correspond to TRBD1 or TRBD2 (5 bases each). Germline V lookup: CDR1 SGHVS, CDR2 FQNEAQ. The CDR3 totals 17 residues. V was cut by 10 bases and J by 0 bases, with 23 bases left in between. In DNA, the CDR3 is TGTGCCATGGGACCCAGTCTCCGGACTTCTAGCACAGATACGCAGTATTTT. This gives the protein CAMGPSLRTSSTDTQYF.

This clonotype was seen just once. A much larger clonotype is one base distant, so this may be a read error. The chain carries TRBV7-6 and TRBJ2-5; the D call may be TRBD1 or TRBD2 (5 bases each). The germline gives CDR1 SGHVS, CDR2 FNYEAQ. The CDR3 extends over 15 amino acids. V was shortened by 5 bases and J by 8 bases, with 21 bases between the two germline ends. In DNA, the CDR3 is TGTGCCAGCAGCCGCGTAGCAGGGATGGGGGATACCCAGTACTTC. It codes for CASSRVAGMGDTQYF.

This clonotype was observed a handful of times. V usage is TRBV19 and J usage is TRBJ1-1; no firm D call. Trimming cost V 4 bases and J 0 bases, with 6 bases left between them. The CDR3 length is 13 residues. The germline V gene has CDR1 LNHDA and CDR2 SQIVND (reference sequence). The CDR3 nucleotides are TGTGCCAGTAGTACCACCATGAACACTGAAGCTTTCTTT. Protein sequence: CASSTTMNTEAFF.

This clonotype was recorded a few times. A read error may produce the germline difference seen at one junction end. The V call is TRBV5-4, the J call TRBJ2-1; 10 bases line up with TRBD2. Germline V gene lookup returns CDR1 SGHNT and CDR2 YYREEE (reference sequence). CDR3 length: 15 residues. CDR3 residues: CASSVAGGSSNEQFF. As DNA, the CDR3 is TGTGCCAGCAGCGTAGCGGGGGGATCCTCCAATGAGCAGTTCTTC.

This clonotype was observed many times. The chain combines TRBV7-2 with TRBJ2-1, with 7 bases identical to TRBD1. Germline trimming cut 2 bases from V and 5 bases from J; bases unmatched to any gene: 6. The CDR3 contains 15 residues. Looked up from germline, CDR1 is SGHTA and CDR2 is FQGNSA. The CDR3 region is CASSLPTTGDNEQFF. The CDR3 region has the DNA TGTGCCAGCAGCTTACCGACTACAGGGGACAATGAGCAGTTCTTC.